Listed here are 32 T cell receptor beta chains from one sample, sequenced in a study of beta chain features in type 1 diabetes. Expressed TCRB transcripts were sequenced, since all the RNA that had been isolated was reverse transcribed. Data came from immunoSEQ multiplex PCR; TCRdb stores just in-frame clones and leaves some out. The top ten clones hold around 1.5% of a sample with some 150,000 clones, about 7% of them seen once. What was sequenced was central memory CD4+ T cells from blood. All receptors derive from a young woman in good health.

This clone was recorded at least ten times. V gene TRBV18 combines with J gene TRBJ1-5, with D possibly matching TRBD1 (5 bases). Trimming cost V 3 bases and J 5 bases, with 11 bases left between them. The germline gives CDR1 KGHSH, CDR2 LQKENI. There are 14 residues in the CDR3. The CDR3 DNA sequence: TGTGCCAGCTCACCGGGGCAGGTGGATCAGCCCCAGCATTTT. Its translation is CASSPGQVDQPQHF.

The chain's CDR3 is CASSSGLADHRFF. The CDR3 nucleotides read TGTGCCAGCAGCTCGGGACTAGCGGATCATCGGTTCTTC. This sequence joins TRBV7-3 and TRBJ2-1; 11 positions match TRBD2. In germline, CDR1 is SGHTA, CDR2 FQGTGA. The V and J ends lost 4 bases and 15 bases, in that order; junction bases with no gene match: 8. The CDR3 covers 13 residues.

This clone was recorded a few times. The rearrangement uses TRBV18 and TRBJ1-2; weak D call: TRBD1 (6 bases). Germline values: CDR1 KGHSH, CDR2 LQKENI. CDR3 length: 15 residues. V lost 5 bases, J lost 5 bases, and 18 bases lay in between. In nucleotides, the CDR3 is TGTGCCAGCTCAACCATCATGACAGGCGGGTATGGCTACACCTTC. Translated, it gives CASSTIMTGGYGYTF. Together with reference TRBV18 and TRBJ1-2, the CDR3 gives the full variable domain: NAGVMQNPRHLVRRRGQEARLRCSPMKGHSHVYWYRQLPEEGLKFMVYLQKENIIDESGMPKERFSAEFPKEGPSILRIQQVVRGDSAAYFCASSTIMTGGYGYTFGSGTRLTVV.

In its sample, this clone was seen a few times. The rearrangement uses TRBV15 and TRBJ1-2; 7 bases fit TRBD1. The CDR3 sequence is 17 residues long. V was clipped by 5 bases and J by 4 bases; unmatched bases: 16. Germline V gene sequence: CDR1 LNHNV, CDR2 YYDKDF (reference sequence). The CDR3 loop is CATSSRLTGRTFYGYTF. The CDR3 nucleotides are TGTGCCACCAGCTCCCGGTTGACAGGGAGGACCTTCTATGGCTACACCTTC.

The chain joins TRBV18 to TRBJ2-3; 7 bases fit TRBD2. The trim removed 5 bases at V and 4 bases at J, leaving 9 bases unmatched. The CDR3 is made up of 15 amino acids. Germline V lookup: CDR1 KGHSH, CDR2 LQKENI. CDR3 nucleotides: TGTGCCAGCTCAATCGGCGGGAGTGGTGCAGATACGCAGTATTTT. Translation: CASSIGGSGADTQYF.

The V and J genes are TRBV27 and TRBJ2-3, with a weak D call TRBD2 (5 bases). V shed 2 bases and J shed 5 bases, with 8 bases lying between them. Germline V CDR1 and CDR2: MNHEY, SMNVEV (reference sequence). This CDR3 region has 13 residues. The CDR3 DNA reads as TGTGCCAGCAGTTTACGGGAAGGAGATACGCAGTATTTT. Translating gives CASSLREGDTQYF.

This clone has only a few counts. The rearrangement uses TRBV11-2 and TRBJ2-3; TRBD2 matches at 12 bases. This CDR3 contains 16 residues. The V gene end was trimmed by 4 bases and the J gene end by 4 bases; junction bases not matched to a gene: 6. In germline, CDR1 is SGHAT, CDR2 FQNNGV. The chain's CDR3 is CASSSLGLAGPDTQYF. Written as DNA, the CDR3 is TGTGCCAGCAGCTCGTTAGGACTAGCGGGACCAGATACGCAGTATTTT.

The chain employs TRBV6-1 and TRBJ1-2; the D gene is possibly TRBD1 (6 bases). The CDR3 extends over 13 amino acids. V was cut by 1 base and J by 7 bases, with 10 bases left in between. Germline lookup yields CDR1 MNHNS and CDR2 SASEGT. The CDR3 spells CASSEGGGGGYTF. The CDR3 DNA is TGTGCCAGCAGTGAAGGTGGGGGCGGTGGCTACACCTTC.

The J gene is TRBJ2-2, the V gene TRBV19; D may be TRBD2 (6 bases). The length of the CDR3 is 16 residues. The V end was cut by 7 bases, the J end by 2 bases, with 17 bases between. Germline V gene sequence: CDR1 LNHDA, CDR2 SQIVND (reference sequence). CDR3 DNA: TGTGCCAGTACCCCCCGGGGCGGGGCTAACACCGGGGAGCTGTTTTTT. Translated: CASTPRGGANTGELFF.

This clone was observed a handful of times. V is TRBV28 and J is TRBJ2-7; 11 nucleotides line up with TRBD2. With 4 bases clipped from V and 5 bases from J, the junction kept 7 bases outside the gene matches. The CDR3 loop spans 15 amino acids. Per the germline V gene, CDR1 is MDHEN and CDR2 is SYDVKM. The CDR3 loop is CASSSPGTSGHEQYF. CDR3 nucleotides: TGTGCCAGCAGTTCGCCCGGGACTAGCGGACACGAGCAGTACTTC.

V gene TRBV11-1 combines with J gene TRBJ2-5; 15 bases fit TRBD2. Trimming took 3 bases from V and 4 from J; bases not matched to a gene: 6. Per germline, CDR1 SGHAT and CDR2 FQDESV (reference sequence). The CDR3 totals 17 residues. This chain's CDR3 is CASSLSGLAGGLETQYF. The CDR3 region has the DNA TGTGCCAGCAGCTTGTCAGGACTAGCGGGAGGGCTAGAGACCCAGTACTTC.

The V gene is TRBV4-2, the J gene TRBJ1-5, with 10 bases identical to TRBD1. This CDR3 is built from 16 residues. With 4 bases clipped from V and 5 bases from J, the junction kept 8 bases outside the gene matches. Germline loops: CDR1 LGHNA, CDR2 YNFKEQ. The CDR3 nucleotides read TGTGCCAGCAGCCCGGAGGGCGGGACAGGGGATCAGCCCCAGCATTTT. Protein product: CASSPEGGTGDQPQHF.

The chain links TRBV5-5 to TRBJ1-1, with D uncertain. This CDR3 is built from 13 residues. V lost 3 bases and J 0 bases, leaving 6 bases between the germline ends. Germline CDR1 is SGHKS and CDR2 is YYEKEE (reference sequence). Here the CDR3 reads CASSSDMNTEAFF. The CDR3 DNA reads TGTGCCAGCAGCTCAGACATGAACACTGAAGCTTTCTTT. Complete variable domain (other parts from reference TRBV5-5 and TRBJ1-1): DAGVTQSPTHLIKTRGQQVTLRCSPISGHKSVSWYQQVLGQGPQFIFQYYEKEERGRGNFPDRFSARQFPNYSSELNVNALLLGDSALYLCASSSDMNTEAFFGQGTRLTVV.

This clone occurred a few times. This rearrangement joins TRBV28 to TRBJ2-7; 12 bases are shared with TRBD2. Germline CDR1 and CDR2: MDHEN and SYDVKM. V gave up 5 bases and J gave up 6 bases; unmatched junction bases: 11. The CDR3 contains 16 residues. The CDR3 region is CASSPPRLAGAFEQYF. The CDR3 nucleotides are TGTGCCAGCAGTCCACCTAGACTAGCGGGAGCCTTCGAGCAGTACTTC.

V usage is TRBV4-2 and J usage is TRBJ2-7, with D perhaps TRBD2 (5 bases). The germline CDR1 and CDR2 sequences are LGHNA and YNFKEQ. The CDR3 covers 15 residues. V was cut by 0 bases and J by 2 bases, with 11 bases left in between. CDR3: CASSQDRQRTYEQYF. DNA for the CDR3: TGTGCCAGCAGCCAAGATAGGCAGCGGACCTACGAGCAGTACTTC.

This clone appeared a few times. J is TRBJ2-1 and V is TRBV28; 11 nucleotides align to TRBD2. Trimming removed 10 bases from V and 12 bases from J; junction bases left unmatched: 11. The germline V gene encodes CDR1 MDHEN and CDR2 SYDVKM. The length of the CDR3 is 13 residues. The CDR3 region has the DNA TGTGCCACCATAGCGGGAGGGGGCAGGGTGCAGTTCTTC. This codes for CATIAGGGRVQFF.

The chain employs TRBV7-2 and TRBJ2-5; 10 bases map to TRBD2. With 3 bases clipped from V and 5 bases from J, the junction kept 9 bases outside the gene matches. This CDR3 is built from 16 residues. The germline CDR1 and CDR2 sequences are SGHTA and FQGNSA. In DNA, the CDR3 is TGTGCCAGCAGCTTTGGAGCGGGAGGGCCGGGGGAGACCCAGTACTTC. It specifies CASSFGAGGPGETQYF.

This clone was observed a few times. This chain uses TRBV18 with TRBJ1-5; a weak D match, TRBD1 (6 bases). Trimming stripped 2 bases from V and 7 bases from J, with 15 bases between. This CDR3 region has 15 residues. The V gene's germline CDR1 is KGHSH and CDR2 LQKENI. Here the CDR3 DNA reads TGTGCCAGCTCACCAGAGGCAGGGGTCAGGCAGCCCCAGCATTTT. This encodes CASSPEAGVRQPQHF.

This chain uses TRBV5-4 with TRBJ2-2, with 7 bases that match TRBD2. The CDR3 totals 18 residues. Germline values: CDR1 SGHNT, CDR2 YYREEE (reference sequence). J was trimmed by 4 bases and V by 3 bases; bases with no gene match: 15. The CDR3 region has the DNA TGTGCCAGCAGCTGGGGTGGGGGTCTAGCGGATAGCACCGGGGAGCTGTTTTTT. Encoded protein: CASSWGGGLADSTGELFF.

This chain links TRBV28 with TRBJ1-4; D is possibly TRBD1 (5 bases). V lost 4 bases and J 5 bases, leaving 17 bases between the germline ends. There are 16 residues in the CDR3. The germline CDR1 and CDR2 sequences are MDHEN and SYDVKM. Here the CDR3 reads CASSWGGAGRNEKLFF. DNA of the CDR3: TGTGCCAGCAGTTGGGGGGGAGCAGGAAGAAATGAAAAACTGTTTTTT.

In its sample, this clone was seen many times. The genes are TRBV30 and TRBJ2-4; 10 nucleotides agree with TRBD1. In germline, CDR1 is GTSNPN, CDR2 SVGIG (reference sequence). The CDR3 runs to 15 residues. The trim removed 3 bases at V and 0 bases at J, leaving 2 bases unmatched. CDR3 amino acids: CAWRGTGAAKNIQYF. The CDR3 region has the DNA TGTGCCTGGAGAGGGACAGGGGCAGCCAAAAACATTCAGTACTTC. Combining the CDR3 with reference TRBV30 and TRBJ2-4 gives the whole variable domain SQTIHQWPATLVQPVGSPLSLECTVEGTSNPNLYWYRQAAGRGLQLLFYSVGIGQISSEVPQNLSASRPQDRQFILSSKKLLLSDSGFYLCAWRGTGAAKNIQYFGAGTRLSVL.

The CDR3 loop reads CASSQEAGTVQDQPQHF. Written as DNA, the CDR3 is TGCGCCAGCAGCCAAGAGGCTGGGACAGTTCAAGATCAGCCCCAGCATTTT. V and J are TRBV4-1 and TRBJ1-5, with TRBD1 matching 7 bases. This CDR3 region has 17 residues. The V gene end was trimmed by 0 bases and the J gene end by 5 bases; junction bases not matched to a gene: 10. Germline CDR1 is MGHRA and CDR2 is YSYEKL.

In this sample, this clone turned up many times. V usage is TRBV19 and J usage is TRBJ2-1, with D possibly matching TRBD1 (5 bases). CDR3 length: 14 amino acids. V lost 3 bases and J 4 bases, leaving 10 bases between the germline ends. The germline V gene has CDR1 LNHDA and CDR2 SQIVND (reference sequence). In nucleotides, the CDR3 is TGTGCCAGTAGTATGAGGACAAGTTACAATGAGCAGTTCTTC. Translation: CASSMRTSYNEQFF.

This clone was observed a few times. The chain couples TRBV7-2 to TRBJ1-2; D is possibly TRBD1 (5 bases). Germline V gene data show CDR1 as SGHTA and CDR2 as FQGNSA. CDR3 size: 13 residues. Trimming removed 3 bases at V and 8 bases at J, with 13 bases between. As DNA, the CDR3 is TGTGCCAGCAGCTTGTCCAGCAGGGAAGGCTACACCTTC. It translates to CASSLSSREGYTF.

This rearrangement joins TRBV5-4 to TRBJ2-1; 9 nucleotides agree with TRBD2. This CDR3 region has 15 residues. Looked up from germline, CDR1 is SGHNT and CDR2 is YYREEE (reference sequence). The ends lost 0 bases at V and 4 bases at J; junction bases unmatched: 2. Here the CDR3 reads CASSLGREGYNEQFF. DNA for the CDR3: TGTGCCAGCAGCTTGGGGCGGGAGGGATACAATGAGCAGTTCTTC.

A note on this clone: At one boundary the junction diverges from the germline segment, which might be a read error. In DNA form, the CDR3 reads TGTGCTAGCAGCTTAGCGGGACAGTCAGGGGAGACCCAGTACTTC. It is translated as CASSLAGQSGETQYF. The chain uses TRBV7-7 and TRBJ2-5, with D perhaps TRBD2 (8 bases). CDR3 length: 15 residues. Germline V gene data show CDR1 as SSHAT and CDR2 as FNYEAQ (reference sequence). Drawing the rest from reference TRBV7-7 and TRBJ2-5, the complete variable domain is GAGVSQSPRYKVTKRGQDVTLRCDPISSHATLYWYQQALGQGPEFLTYFNYEAQPDKSGLPSDRFSAERPEGSISTLTIQRTEQRDSAMYRCASSLAGQSGETQYFGPGTRLLVL.

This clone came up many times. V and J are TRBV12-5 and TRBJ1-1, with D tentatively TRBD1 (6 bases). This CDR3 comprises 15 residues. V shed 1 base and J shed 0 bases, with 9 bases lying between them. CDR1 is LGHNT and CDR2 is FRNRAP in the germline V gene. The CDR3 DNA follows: TGTGCTAGTGGTTTGGGGACAGTTTTGAACACTGAAGCTTTCTTT. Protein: CASGLGTVLNTEAFF.

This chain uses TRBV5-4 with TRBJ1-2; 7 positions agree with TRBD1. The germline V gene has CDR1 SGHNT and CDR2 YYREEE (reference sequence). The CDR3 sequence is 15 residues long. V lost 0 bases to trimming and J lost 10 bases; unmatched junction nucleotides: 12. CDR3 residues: CASSLGGVTGATYTF. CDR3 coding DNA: TGTGCCAGCAGCTTGGGGGGGGTTACAGGGGCCACCTACACCTTC.

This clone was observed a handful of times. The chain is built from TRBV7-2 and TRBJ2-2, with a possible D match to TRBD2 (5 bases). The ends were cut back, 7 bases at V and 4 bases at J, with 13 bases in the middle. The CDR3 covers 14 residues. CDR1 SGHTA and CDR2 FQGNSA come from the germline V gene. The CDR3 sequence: CASIRPGGTGELFF. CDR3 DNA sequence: TGTGCCAGCATCCGCCCAGGAGGCACCGGGGAGCTGTTTTTT.

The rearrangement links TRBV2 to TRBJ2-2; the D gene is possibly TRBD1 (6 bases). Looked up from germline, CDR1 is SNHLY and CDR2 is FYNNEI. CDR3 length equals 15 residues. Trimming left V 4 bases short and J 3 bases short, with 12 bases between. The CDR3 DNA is TGTGCCAGCAGTGGGACAGACCCCCACACCGGGGAGCTGTTTTTT. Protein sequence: CASSGTDPHTGELFF.

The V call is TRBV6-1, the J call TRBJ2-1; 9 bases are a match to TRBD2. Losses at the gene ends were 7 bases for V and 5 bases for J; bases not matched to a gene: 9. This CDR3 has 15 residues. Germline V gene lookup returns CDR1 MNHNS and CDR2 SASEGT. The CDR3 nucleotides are TGTGCCAGCACCGTCGCTAGCGGGGTAAACAATGAGCAGTTCTTC. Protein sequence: CASTVASGVNNEQFF.

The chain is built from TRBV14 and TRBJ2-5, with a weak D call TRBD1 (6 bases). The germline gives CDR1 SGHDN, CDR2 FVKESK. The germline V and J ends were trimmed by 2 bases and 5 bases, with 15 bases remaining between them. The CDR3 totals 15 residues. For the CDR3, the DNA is TGTGCCAGCAGCCAACGATTTGGGACAATTGAGACCCAGTACTTC. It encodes CASSQRFGTIETQYF. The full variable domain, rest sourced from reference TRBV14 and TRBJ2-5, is EAGVTQFPSHSVIEKGQTVTLRCDPISGHDNLYWYRRVMGKEIKFLLHFVKESKQDESGMPNNRFLAERTGGTYSTLKVQPAELEDSGVYFCASSQRFGTIETQYFGPGTRLLVL.